The TCR beta chain described here comes from a study of shared clonotypes between healthy human individuals. Only one count was recorded for this clone. CDR1 is SGHRS, CDR2 YFSETQ, per germline. Trimming took off 4 bases at V and 4 bases at J, with 15 bases between the two ends. CDR3 length equals 15 residues. Produced via immunoSEQ multiplex PCR; TCRdb's table is partial and in-frame only. Of about 1.1 million clones listed, 78% are singletons. The chain links TRBV5-1 to TRBJ1-5; D might be TRBD1 (5 bases). The source of this sequence is a man aged 18 to 35 in good health. Some clones in this sample may be carry-over from other donors' samples. Material: memory CD4+ T cells from PBMCs. Indicated subset: CD45RA-negative fraction. The CDR3 spells CASSMTDSLNQPQHF. CDR3 sequence (DNA): TGCGCCAGCAGCATGACCGACAGCCTTAATCAGCCCCAGCATTTT.